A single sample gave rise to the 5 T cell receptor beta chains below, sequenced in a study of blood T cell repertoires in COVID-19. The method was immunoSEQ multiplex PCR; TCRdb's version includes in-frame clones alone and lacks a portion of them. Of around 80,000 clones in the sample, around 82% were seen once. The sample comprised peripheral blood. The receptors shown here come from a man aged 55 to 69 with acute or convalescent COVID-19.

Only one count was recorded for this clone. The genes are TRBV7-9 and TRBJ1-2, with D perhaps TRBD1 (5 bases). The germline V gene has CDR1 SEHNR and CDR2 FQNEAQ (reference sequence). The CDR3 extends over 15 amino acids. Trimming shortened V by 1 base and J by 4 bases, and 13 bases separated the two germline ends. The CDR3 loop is CASSLVVPGIYGYTF. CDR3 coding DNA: TGTGCCAGCAGCTTAGTTGTGCCAGGGATCTATGGCTACACCTTC. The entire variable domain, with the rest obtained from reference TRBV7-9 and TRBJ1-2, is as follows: DTGVSQNPRHKITKRGQNVTFRCDPISEHNRLYWYRQTLGQGPEFLTYFQNEAQLEKSRLLSDRFSAERPKGSFSTLEIQRTEQGDSAMYLCASSLVVPGIYGYTFGSGTRLTVV.

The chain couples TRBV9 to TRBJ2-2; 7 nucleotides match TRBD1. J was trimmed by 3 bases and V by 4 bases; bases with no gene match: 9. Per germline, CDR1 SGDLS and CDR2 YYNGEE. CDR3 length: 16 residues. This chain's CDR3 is CASSYLPTGDTGELFF. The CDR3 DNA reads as TGTGCCAGCAGCTACCTGCCCACAGGGGACACCGGGGAGCTGTTTTTT.

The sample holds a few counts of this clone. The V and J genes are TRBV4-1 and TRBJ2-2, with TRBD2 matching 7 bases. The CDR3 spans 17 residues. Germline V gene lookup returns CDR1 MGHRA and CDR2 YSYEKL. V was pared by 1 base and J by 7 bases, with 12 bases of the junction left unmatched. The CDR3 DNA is TGCGCCAGCAGCCAAGGACCGGGACTAATCGAGGTCGGGGAGCTGTTTTTT. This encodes CASSQGPGLIEVGELFF.

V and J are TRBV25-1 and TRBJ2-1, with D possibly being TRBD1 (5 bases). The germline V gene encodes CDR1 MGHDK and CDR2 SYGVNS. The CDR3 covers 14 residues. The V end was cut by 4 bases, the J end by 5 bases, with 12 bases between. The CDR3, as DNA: TGTGCCAGCAGTGCGCACAAACAGGACAATGAGCAGTTCTTC. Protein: CASSAHKQDNEQFF.

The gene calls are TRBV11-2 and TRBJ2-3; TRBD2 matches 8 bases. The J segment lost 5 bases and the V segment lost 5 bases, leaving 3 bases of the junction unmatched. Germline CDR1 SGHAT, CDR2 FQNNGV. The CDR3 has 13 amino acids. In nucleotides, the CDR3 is TGTGCCAGCAGCCCCGGGGGGGGAGATACGCAGTATTTT. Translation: CASSPGGGDTQYF.